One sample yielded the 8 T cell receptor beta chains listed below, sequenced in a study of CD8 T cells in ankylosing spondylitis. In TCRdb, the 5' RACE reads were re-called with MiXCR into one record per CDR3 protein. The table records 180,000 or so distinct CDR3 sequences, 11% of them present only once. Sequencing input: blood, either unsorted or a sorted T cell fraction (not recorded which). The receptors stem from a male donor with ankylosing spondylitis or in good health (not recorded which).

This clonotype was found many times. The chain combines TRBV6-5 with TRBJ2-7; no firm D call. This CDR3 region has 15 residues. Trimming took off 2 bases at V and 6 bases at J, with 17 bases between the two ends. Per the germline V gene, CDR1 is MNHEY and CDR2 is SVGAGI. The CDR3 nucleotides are TGTGCCAGCAGTTACGGGGTGGCAGATGCTACCGAGCAGTACTTC. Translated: CASSYGVADATEQYF.

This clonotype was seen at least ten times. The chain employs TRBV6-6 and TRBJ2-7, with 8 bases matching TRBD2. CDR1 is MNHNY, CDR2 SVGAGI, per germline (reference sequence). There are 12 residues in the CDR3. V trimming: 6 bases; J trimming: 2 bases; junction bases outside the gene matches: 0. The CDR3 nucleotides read TGTGCCAGCAGGGGACTAGCCTACGAGCAGTACTTC. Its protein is CASRGLAYEQYF.

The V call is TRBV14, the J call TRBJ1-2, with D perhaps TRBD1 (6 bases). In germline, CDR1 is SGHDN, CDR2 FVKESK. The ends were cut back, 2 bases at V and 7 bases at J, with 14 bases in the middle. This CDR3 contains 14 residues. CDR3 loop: CASSQRGASGGYTF. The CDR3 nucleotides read TGTGCCAGCAGCCAACGGGGGGCGTCGGGTGGCTACACCTTC.

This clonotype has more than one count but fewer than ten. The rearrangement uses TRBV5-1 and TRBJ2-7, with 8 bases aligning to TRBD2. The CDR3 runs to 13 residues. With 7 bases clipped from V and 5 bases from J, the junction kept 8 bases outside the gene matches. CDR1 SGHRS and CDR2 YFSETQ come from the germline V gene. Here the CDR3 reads CASGREGLHEQYF. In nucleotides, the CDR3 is TGCGCCAGCGGTCGGGAGGGCCTCCACGAGCAGTACTTC.

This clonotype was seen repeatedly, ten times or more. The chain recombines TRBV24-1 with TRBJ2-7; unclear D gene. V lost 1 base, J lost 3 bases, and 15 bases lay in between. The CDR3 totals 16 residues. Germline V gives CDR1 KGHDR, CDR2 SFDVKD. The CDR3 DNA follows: TGTGCCACCAGTGATTTCGTTACAAGCAATAACTACGAGCAGTACTTC. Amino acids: CATSDFVTSNNYEQYF.

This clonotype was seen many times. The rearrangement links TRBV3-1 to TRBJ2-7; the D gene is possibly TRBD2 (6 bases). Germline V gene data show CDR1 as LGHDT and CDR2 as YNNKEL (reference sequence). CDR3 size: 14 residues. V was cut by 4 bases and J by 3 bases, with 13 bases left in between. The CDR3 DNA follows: TGTGCCAGCAGCCCAACGGGGGTAGGCTACGAGCAGTACTTC. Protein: CASSPTGVGYEQYF.

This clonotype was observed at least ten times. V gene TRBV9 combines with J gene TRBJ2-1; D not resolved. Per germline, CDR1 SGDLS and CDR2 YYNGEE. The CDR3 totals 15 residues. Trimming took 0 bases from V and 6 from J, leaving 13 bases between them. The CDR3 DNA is TGTGCCAGCAGCGTAGGGCGACTGCCGGCCAATGAGCAGTTCTTC. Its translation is CASSVGRLPANEQFF.

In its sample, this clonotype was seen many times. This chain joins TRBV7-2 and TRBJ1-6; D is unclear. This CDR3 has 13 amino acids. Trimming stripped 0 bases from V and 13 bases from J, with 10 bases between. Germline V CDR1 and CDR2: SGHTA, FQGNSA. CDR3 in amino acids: CASSLARESPLHF. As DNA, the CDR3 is TGTGCCAGCAGCTTAGCAAGGGAGTCTCCCCTCCACTTT.